The clone carrying this T cell receptor (beta chain) was detected ten times or more. No antigen is known for it. Construction of the TCR beta libraries employed iRepertoire HTBI primers in conjunction with Arm-PCR of CDR3 regions. TCRdb ran MiXCR on the multiplex PCR reads and lists one entry per CDR3 protein. The data show about 470,000 distinct CDR3 sequences, around 15% seen once. Time point noted: newly diagnosed GD, antithyroid drugs for less than 3 months. The TCR library was made from RNA that had been extracted from PBMCs in TRIzol. This entry belongs to a study of regulatory T cells in long-lasting Graves disease. Overall study results and limits: Persistent cases favored TRBV28, TRBJ1-2 and TRBJ2-5. New patients shared more than 750 public clonotypes, fewer than the roughly 2,700 shared by persistent patients.

The CDR3 length is 16 residues. Germline loops: CDR1 LGHDT, CDR2 YNNKEL (reference sequence). V lost 1 base, J lost 2 bases, and 3 bases stayed unmatched. This sample also belongs to another study, concerning T cells in Graves' hyperthyroidism and ophthalmopathy.

Here the sequenced sample was peripheral blood mononuclear cells (PBMCs), taken at new diagnosis, from a patient treated with antithyroid drugs. This clonotype was sampled from a man aged 35-49 years with Graves disease. V gene TRBV3-1 combines with J gene TRBJ2-7; 12 nucleotides agree with TRBD2. The CDR3: CASSQGASGRAYEQYF. In nucleotides, the CDR3 is TGTGCCAGCAGCCAAGGTGCTAGCGGGAGGGCCTACGAGCAGTACTTC.